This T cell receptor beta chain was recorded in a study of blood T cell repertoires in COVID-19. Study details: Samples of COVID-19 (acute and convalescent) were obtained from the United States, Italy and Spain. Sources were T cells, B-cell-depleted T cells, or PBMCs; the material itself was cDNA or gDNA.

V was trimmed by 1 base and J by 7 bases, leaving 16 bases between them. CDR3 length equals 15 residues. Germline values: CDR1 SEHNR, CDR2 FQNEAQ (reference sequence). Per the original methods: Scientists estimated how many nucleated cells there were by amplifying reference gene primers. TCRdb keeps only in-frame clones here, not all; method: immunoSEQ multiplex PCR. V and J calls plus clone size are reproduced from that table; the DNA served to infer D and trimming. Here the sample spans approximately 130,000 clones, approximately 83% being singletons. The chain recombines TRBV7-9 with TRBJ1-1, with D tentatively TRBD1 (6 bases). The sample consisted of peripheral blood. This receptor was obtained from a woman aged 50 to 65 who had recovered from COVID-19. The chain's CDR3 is CASSLVIRGRGEAFF. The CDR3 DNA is TGTGCCAGCAGCTTAGTTATCAGGGGACGGGGTGAAGCTTTCTTT.